This T cell receptor beta chain was captured in a study of cytotoxic CD8 clonotypes in ibrutinib-treated CLL. Overall study results and limits: Rising at ibrutinib response, clonality subsequently fell back toward baseline at progression. On treatment, the uncommon public clonotypes contracted or remained stable.

From germline, CDR1 is SGHDT and CDR2 YYEEEE. The CDR3 is 14 residues long. V shed 7 bases and J shed 4 bases, with 17 bases lying between them. Sequencing was performed with immunoSEQ multiplex PCR; in TCRdb, only in-frame clones are kept and a portion is missing. The data contain about 310,000 clones, around four fifths of them singletons. As concerns this clone: Its antigen remains unidentified.

This clonotype was sampled from a human donor with chronic lymphocytic leukemia. The specimen was PBMCs, collected before ibrutinib treatment. This chain joins TRBV5-6 and TRBJ1-2; D might be TRBD1 (6 bases). This CDR3 is CASLDSPNSYGYTF. CDR3 coding DNA: TGTGCCAGCCTGGACAGCCCAAACAGCTATGGCTACACCTTC.